The present entry profiles one TCR beta chain with its context. Its specificity is not known. The data derive from a study of STAT5B mutations in CD4+ large granular lymphocyte leukemia. Background on the study: Among healthy donors, a particular HLA allele went with more CDR3 'QG' motifs. Study findings and constraints: 8/27 top patient clones versus 2/35 control clones were TRBV06-family. CD4-sorted patient repertoires seemed more clonal than healthy CD4+ repertoires. No patients shared main leukemic clonotypes, though roughly 25% appeared at low frequency elsewhere.

The CDR3 is made up of 14 amino acids. V shed 2 bases and J shed 6 bases, with 14 bases lying between them. Germline CDR1 is SGHTA and CDR2 is FQGTGA. Profiled with immunoSEQ multiplex PCR; TCRdb holds only in-frame clones, not every one. The sample lists approximately 30,000 clones, around 76% occurring once. This sequence originates from a human donor in good health. This chain joins TRBV7-3 and TRBJ2-7, with D possibly being TRBD2 (6 bases). The source material was CD4+ T cells from blood buffy coats. CDR3 sequence reads: CASSLGTFGSEQYF. The CDR3 DNA follows: TGTGCCAGCAGCTTAGGGACCTTCGGGAGCGAGCAGTACTTC.